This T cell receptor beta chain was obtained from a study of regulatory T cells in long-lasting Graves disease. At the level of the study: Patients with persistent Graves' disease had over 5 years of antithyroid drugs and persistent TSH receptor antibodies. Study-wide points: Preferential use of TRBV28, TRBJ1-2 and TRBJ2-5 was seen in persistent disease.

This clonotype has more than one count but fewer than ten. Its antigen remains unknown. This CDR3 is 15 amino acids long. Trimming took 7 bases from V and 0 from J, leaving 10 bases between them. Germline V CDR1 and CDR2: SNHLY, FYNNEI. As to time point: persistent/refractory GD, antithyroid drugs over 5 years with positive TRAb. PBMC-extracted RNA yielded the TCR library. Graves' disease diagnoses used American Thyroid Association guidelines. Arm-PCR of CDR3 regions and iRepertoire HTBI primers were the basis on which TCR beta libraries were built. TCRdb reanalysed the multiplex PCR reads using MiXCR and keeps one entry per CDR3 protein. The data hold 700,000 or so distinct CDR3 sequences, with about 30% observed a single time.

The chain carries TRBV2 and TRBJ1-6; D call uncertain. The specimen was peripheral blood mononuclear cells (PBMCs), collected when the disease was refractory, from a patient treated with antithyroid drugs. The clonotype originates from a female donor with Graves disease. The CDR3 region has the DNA TGTGCCAGCATCGCGGGCAGCTCCTATAATTCACCCCTCCACTTT. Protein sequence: CASIAGSSYNSPLHF.